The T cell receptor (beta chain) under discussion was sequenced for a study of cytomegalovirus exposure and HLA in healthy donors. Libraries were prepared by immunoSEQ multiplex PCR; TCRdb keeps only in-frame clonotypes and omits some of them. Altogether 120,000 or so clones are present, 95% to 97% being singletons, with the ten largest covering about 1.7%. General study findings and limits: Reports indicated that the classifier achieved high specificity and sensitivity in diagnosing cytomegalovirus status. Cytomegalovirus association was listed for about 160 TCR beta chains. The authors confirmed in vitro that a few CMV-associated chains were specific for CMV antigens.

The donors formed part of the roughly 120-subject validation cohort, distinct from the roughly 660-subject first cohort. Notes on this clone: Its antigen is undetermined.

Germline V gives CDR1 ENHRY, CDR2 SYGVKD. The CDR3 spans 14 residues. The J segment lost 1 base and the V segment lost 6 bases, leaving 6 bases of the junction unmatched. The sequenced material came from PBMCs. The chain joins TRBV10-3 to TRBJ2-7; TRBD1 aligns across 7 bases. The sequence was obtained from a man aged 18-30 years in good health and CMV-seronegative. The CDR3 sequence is CAIRGTGVSYEQYF. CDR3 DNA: TGTGCCATCAGAGGAACAGGGGTATCCTACGAGCAGTACTTC.